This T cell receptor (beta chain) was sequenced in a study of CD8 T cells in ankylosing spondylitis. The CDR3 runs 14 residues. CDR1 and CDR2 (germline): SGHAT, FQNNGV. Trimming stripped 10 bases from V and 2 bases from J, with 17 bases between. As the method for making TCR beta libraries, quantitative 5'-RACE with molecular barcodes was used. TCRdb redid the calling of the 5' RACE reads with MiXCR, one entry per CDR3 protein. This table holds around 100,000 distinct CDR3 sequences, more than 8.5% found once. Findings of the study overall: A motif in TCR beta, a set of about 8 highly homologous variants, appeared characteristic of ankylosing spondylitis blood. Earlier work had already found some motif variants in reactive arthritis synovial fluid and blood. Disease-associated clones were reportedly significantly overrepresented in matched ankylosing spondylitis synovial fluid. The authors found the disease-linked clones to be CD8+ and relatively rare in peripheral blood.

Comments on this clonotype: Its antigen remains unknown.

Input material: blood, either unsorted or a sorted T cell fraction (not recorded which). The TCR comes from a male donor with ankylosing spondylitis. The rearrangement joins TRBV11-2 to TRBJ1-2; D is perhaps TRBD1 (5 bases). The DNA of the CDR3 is TGTGCCACCTCCCCGGCAGGGCGGAACTATGGCTACACCTTC. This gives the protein CATSPAGRNYGYTF.